The rows below give T cell receptor beta chains drawn from one sample of a study of CD8 T cells in Susac syndrome. MiXCR, applied by TCRdb to the immunoSEQ multiplex PCR reads, yields one record per CDR3 protein. The sample lists around 80,000 distinct CDR3 sequences; under 95% were seen once. The sample consisted of CD8+ T cells from PBMCs. These receptors all stem from a human donor with Susac syndrome. Each CDR3 is given with its conserved first and last residue. The D gene is left open where the match is weak. Expanded clones are given a class, and other clones once, few, many or no size at all.

d_call j_call clone_size v_call cdr3_nt cdr3_aa
TRBD1 TRBJ1-5 NA TRBV6-6 TGTGCCAGCAGTTACTCGATACAGGGGGCGAATCAGCCCCAGCATTTT CASSYSIQGANQPQHF
TRBD1 TRBJ1-5 NA TRBV19 TGTGCCAGTAGTGACGGGACAGGAGGTCAGCCCCAGCATTTT CASSDGTGGQPQHF
TRBD2 TRBJ2-3 NA TRBV7-9 TGTGCCAGCAGCGGACGGACTAGCGTACATACGCAGTATTTT CASSGRTSVHTQYF
NA TRBJ2-7 NA TRBV30 TGTGCCTGGAGTCGGACTGGGAGCTCCTACGAGCAGTACTTC CAWSRTGSSYEQYF
NA TRBJ1-1 NA TRBV7-9 TGTGCCAGCATCGTACGGGTGGGGACCGTGAACACTGAAGCTTTCTTT CASIVRVGTVNTEAFF
NA TRBJ2-6 NA TRBV15 TGTGCCACCAGGTACTCTGGGGCCAACGTCCTGACTTTC CATRYSGANVLTF
TRBD2 TRBJ2-3 NA TRBV20-1 TGCAGTGCCCCCTCCAGCGGGGGGGTACCAGATACGCAGTATTTT CSAPSSGGVPDTQYF
NA TRBJ2-2 NA TRBV19 TGTGCCAGTAGCAAGGGGGGAAAAGGGCTCACCGGGGAGCTGTTTTTT CASSKGGKGLTGELFF
NA TRBJ2-1 NA TRBV20-1 TGCAGTGCTAGACCAGGAGACTCCTACAATGAGCAGTTCTTC CSARPGDSYNEQFF
NA TRBJ2-3 NA TRBV6-5 TGTGCCAGCAGCCGAGGACCGCGGGATACGCAGTATTTT CASSRGPRDTQYF
NA TRBJ2-1 few TRBV28 TGTGCCAGCTCCCTGGACCCCACCTACAATGAGCAGTTCTTC CASSLDPTYNEQFF
TRBD1 TRBJ2-1 NA TRBV4-3 TGCGCCAGCAGCCAAGACGGGACAGGGGGCTCCTACAATGAGCAGTTCTTC CASSQDGTGGSYNEQFF
NA TRBJ2-1 NA TRBV7-9 TGTGCCAGCAGCTTAGTGGAGGCAGGGGACAAATCCTACAATGAGCAGTTCTTC CASSLVEAGDKSYNEQFF
NA TRBJ2-4 NA TRBV28 TGTGCCAGCAGCTACAGGGAACAAGCCAAAAACATTCAGTACTTC CASSYREQAKNIQYF
NA TRBJ1-1 NA TRBV18 TGTGCCAGCTCAGCAGTTAGGGACACTGAAGCTTTCTTT CASSAVRDTEAFF